In its sample, the clone carrying this TCR beta chain was seen many times. These data originate in a study of Graves' ophthalmopathy and Graves' hyperthyroidism. The authors amplified TCR beta CDR3 regions from RNA transcripts. HTBI-primed RT-PCR formed the first round, and a multiplex PCR formed the second. TCRdb itself ran the multiplex PCR reads through MiXCR, one entry per CDR3 protein. The sample consists of 350,000 to 400,000 distinct CDR3 sequences, 15% to 19% of them appearing once. This CDR3 is 14 amino acids long. The germline CDR1 and CDR2 sequences are ENHRY and SYGVKD. Trimming took off 7 bases at V and 1 base at J, with 13 bases between the two ends. Each diagnosis was determined on the basis of clinical symptoms, serum thyroxine, TRAb, thyroid ultrasound and orbital computed tomography.

The clonotype originates from a woman aged 18-29 years with stable Graves' hyperthyroidism. Sequences were obtained from peripheral blood. V and J are TRBV10-3 and TRBJ1-1; D call uncertain. The CDR3 is CAITPKIQNTEAFF. CDR3 coding DNA: TGTGCCATCACTCCAAAGATCCAGAACACTGAAGCTTTCTTT.